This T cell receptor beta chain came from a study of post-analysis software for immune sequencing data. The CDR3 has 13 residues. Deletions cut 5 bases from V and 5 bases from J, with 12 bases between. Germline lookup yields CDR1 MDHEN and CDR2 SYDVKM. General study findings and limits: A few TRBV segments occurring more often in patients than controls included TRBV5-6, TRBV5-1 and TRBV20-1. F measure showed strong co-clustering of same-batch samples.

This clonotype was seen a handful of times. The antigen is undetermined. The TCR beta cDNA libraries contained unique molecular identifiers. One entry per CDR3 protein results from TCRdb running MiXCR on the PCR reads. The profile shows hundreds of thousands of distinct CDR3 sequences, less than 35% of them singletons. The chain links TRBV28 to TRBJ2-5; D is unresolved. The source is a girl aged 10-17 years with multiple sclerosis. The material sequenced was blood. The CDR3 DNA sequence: TGTGCCAGCAGTCCTGCCTTGCTTGAGACCCAGTACTTC. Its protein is CASSPALLETQYF.